The 18 T cell receptor beta chains reported below all come from one sample, sequenced in a study of vaccination and CD4 T cells after COVID-19. Treatment denoted: roughly 11-day PBMC culture with coronavirus spike peptide pools or control peptides (ViraFEST assay). Cultured CD4+ T-cell DNA underwent Oncomine TCR Beta short-read sequencing. One entry per CDR3 protein results from TCRdb running MiXCR on the PCR reads. The sample yields approximately 14,000 distinct CDR3 sequences, 50% to 65% seen once. Their target antigens are unknown. The sequenced material came from CD4+ T cells from blood, cultured in vitro. All receptors come from a human donor who had recovered from COVID-19.

CDR3 protein: CASSHPNTGELFF. The CDR3 DNA reads as TGTGCCAGCAGTCACCCGAACACCGGGGAGCTGTTTTTT. The V call is TRBV6-5, the J call TRBJ2-2; D is undetermined. Germline lookup yields CDR1 MNHEY and CDR2 SVGAGI. Trimming left V 5 bases short and J 0 bases short, with 4 bases between. CDR3 size: 13 residues.

The chain recombines TRBV7-9 with TRBJ2-5; D is perhaps TRBD1 or TRBD2 (5 bases each). The CDR3 contains 13 residues. Germline values: CDR1 SEHNR, CDR2 FQNEAQ (reference sequence). V was trimmed by 7 bases and J by 2 bases, leaving 11 bases between them. In DNA, the CDR3 is TGTGCCAGCAACCGGTGGGGGCAAGAGACCCAGTACTTC. Amino acids: CASNRWGQETQYF.

The chain links TRBV28 to TRBJ2-1; no definite D call. CDR3 length: 14 amino acids. The V gene's germline CDR1 is MDHEN and CDR2 SYDVKM. Trimming pared 2 bases from V and 9 bases from J, leaving 14 bases between. The CDR3 protein is CASSLGQAHGEQFF. CDR3 nucleotide sequence: TGTGCCAGCAGTTTAGGGCAGGCACATGGTGAGCAGTTCTTC.

This clonotype has only a few counts. V and J are TRBV6-1 and TRBJ2-5; D may be TRBD2 (6 bases). V was shortened by 1 base and J by 6 bases, with 9 bases between the two germline ends. The CDR3 covers 13 residues. From germline, CDR1 is MNHNS and CDR2 SASEGT. The CDR3 coding sequence is TGTGCCAGCAGTGAAGGGAGGGCTCAGACCCAGTACTTC. Amino acid sequence: CASSEGRAQTQYF.

This clonotype has only a few counts. This sequence joins TRBV24-1 and TRBJ2-5; no definite D call. The V gene's germline CDR1 is KGHDR and CDR2 SFDVKD. The CDR3 contains 13 residues. V lost 2 bases to trimming and J lost 2 bases, with 5 bases between them. The CDR3 here is CATSDWPQETQYF. The CDR3 region has the DNA TGTGCCACCAGTGATTGGCCTCAAGAGACCCAGTACTTC.

The V and J genes are TRBV5-1 and TRBJ2-1; the match to TRBD1 covers 8 bases. Germline V gene lookup returns CDR1 SGHRS and CDR2 YFSETQ. CDR3 length: 16 residues. Trimming took 3 bases from V and 0 from J; bases not matched to a gene: 5. Here the CDR3 reads CASSSRQGSSYNEQFF. DNA of the CDR3: TGCGCCAGCAGCTCCCGACAGGGGAGCTCCTACAATGAGCAGTTCTTC.

The CDR3 sequence is CSAPSGHLLYEQYF. The CDR3 nucleotides are TGCAGTGCCCCGTCCGGGCACCTACTGTACGAGCAGTACTTC. The V call is TRBV20-1, the J call TRBJ2-7; D unclear. Looked up from germline, CDR1 is DFQATT and CDR2 is SNEGSKA (reference sequence). The V and J ends lost 6 bases and 4 bases respectively, with 19 bases between them. This CDR3 is built from 14 residues.

This CDR3 is CASNYLGATYEQYF. For the CDR3, the DNA is TGTGCCAGCAATTACTTAGGGGCCACCTACGAGCAGTACTTC. The V and J genes are TRBV2 and TRBJ2-7, with D possibly being TRBD1 (5 bases). Germline assignment: CDR1 SNHLY and CDR2 FYNNEI. The ends were cut back, 7 bases at V and 2 bases at J, with 15 bases in the middle. This CDR3 spans 14 amino acids.

Only a few counts were recorded for this clonotype. V and J are TRBV27 and TRBJ1-1; perhaps TRBD1 as D (6 bases). Germline loops: CDR1 MNHEY, CDR2 SMNVEV (reference sequence). There are 15 residues in the CDR3. Trimming stripped 5 bases from V and 6 bases from J, with 19 bases between. CDR3 sequence reads: CASSPLGQSFAEAFF. The CDR3 coding sequence is TGTGCCAGCAGTCCCCTAGGACAGTCTTTTGCTGAAGCTTTCTTT.

This clonotype was observed once. This chain links TRBV18 with TRBJ2-5; D may be TRBD2 (6 bases). This CDR3 is built from 15 residues. V lost 0 bases to trimming and J lost 4 bases, with 12 bases between them. Germline V gene sequence: CDR1 KGHSH, CDR2 LQKENI. DNA of the CDR3: TGTGCCAGCTCACCACCAGCCGGGGGTCGAGAGACCCAGTACTTC. This gives the protein CASSPPAGGRETQYF.

This rearrangement joins TRBV5-1 to TRBJ1-5; 7 positions agree with TRBD1. The germline gives CDR1 SGHRS, CDR2 YFSETQ. J gave up 2 bases and V 4 bases, and 3 bases lay outside the gene matches. The CDR3 contains 14 residues. CDR3 coding DNA: TGCGCCAGCAGCGAGGGGACAGGCAATCAGCCCCAGCATTTT. It encodes CASSEGTGNQPQHF.

The chain employs TRBV15 and TRBJ2-1; D remains ambiguous. V lost 5 bases and J lost 5, with 10 bases in between. The CDR3 totals 13 residues. From germline, CDR1 is LNHNV and CDR2 YYDKDF (reference sequence). CDR3 in DNA: TGTGCCACCAGCGAACGGTCGAACAATGAGCAGTTCTTC. Protein product: CATSERSNNEQFF.

The chain recombines TRBV20-1 with TRBJ2-1, with 8 bases that match TRBD2. The CDR3 runs to 13 residues. Looked up from germline, CDR1 is DFQATT and CDR2 is SNEGSKA (reference sequence). The junction had 6 bases not matched to a gene; V was cut back by 4 bases and J by 7 bases. The CDR3 DNA reads TGCAGTGCTAAGCGGGAGATGATGAATGAGCAGTTCTTC. Translated: CSAKREMMNEQFF.

V is TRBV2 and J is TRBJ1-6, with 8 bases matching TRBD1. CDR1 and CDR2 from the germline V gene are SNHLY and FYNNEI. There are 15 residues in the CDR3. The V and J ends lost 6 bases and 9 bases, in that order; junction bases with no gene match: 10. CDR3 nucleotides: TGTGCCAGCAGGGGAAACCAGGGGGCTAGTTCACCCCTCCACTTT. As protein: CASRGNQGASSPLHF. Full variable domain (rest looked up from reference TRBV2 and TRBJ1-6): EPEVTQTPSHQVTQMGQEVILRCVPISNHLYFYWYRQILGQKVEFLVSFYNNEISEKSEIFDDQFSVERPDGSNFTLKIRSTKLEDSAMYFCASRGNQGASSPLHFGNGTRLTVT.

This chain joins TRBV5-4 and TRBJ1-1; D remains ambiguous. The germline V gene has CDR1 SGHNT and CDR2 YYREEE (reference sequence). CDR3 length equals 14 residues. V was pared by 4 bases and J by 6 bases, with 16 bases between. The CDR3, as DNA: TGTGCCAGCAGCCCGAGGTCCGGGTTGGCTGAAGCTTTCTTT. Translating gives CASSPRSGLAEAFF. Using reference TRBV5-4 and TRBJ1-1 for the parts outside the CDR3, the full variable domain is ETGVTQSPTHLIKTRGQQVTLRCSSQSGHNTVSWYQQALGQGPQFIFQYYREEENGRGNFPPRFSGLQFPNYSSELNVNALELDDSALYLCASSPRSGLAEAFFGQGTRLTVV.

This clonotype has a handful of counts. J is TRBJ2-5 and V is TRBV12-3 or TRBV12-4, with D possibly being TRBD2 (5 bases). Trimming pared 0 bases from V and 5 bases from J, leaving 10 bases between. The CDR3 totals 14 residues. The CDR3 nucleotides read TGTGCCAGCAGTTTAGCGGGAGCCGAGGAGACCCAGTACTTC. Protein: CASSLAGAEETQYF.

A few counts support this clonotype. The rearrangement uses TRBV5-1 and TRBJ1-2, with 10 bases fitting TRBD1. This CDR3 is built from 15 residues. Germline values: CDR1 SGHRS, CDR2 YFSETQ. Trimming removed 0 bases from V and 4 bases from J; junction bases left unmatched: 3. As DNA, the CDR3 is TGCGCCAGCAGCTTGGGGGGACAGGGGTTCTATGGCTACACCTTC. It is translated as CASSLGGQGFYGYTF. Together with reference TRBV5-1 and TRBJ1-2, the CDR3 gives the full variable domain: KAGVTQTPRYLIKTRGQQVTLSCSPISGHRSVSWYQQTPGQGLQFLFEYFSETQRNKGNFPGRFSGRQFSNSRSEMNVSTLELGDSALYLCASSLGGQGFYGYTFGSGTRLTVV.

The V and J genes are TRBV6-1 and TRBJ2-7, with D perhaps TRBD2 (6 bases). Trimming removed 5 bases from V and 3 bases from J, with 11 bases in between. Germline V gene lookup returns CDR1 MNHNS and CDR2 SASEGT. The CDR3 consists of 13 residues. The CDR3 reads CASSPGTLYEQYF. DNA for the CDR3: TGTGCCAGCAGTCCCGGGACTCTCTACGAGCAGTACTTC.